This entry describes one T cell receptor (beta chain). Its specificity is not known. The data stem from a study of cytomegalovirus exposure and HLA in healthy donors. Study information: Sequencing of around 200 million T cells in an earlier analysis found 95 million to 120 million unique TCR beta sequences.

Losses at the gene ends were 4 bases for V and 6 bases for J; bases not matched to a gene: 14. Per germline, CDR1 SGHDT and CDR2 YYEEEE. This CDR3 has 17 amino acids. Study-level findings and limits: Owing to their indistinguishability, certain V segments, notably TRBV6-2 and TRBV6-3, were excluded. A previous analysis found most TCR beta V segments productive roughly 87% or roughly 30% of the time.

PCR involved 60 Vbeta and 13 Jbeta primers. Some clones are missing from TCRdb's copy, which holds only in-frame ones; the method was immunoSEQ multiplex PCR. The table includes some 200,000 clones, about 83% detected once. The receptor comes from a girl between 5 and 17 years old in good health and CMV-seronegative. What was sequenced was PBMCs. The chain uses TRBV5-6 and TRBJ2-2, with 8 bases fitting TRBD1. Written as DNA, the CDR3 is TGTGCCAGCAGCAGGACAGGGAAGGGTGTGGCGCCCGGGGAGCTGTTTTTT. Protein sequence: CASSRTGKGVAPGELFF. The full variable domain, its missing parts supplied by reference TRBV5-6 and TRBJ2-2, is DAGVTQSPTHLIKTRGQQVTLRCSPKSGHDTVSWYQQALGQGPQFIFQYYEEEERQRGNFPDRFSGHQFPNYSSELNVNALLLGDSALYLCASSRTGKGVAPGELFFGEGSRLTVL.